Described below is a single T cell receptor (beta chain) sequence and its context. What it binds is not known. Per germline, CDR1 SEHNR and CDR2 FQNEAQ (reference sequence). Trimming shortened V by 1 base and J by 4 bases, and 7 bases separated the two germline ends. The CDR3 has 13 residues. Treatment specified: oral pan-JAK inhibitor, 5-10 mg twice daily. These data belong to a study of CD8+ T cells in alopecia areata. Study context: Severity among treated patients was scored by the percentage of scalp area affected.

Notes on the study in general: Many expanded lesional clones persisted in scalp and blood during tofacitinib.

RNA was isolated and reverse transcribed to cDNA, the sequencing template. Data came from immunoSEQ multiplex PCR; TCRdb stores just in-frame clones and leaves some out. The table has more than 150,000 clones, approximately 49% seen once. The sample was CD8+ T cells sorted from blood, taken around week 52, from a patient treated with tofacitinib. The receptor's source is a human donor with alopecia areata. The chain has TRBV7-9 and TRBJ2-5, with D unresolved. For the CDR3, the DNA is TGTGCCAGCAGCTTAGGGGAAAGAGAGACCCAGTACTTC. Protein: CASSLGERETQYF.